This T cell receptor (beta chain) came from a study of blood T cell repertoires in COVID-19. Study-wide context: The origin of the acute and convalescent COVID-19 samples was the United States, Italy and Spain.

Comments on this clone: Other DNA sequences in this sample translate to the same CDR3.

This CDR3 has 15 residues. V trimming: 1 base; J trimming: 2 bases; junction bases outside the gene matches: 4. The V gene's germline CDR1 is SEHNR and CDR2 FQNEAQ (reference sequence). Only in-frame clones appear in the TCRdb table, and some are missing; sequencing was by immunoSEQ multiplex PCR. Altogether 250,000 to 350,000 clones are present, around nine tenths being singletons, with the ten largest covering around 13%. The chain carries TRBV7-9 and TRBJ1-1; 7 nucleotides line up with TRBD1. The sequencing input was peripheral blood. This TCR was sampled from a woman in her sixties with acute or convalescent COVID-19. The CDR3 sequence is CASSLEGQINTEAFF. For the CDR3, the DNA is TGTGCCAGCAGCTTAGAGGGACAGATAAACACTGAAGCTTTCTTT.